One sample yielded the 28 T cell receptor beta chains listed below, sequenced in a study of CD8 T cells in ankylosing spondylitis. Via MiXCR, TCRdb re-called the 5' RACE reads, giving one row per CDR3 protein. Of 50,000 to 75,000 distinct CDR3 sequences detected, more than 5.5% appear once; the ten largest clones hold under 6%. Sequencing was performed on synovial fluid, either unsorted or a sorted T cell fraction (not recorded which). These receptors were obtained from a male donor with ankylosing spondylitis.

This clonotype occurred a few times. CDR3 residues: CASSLATSGSYNEQFF. CDR3 in DNA: TGTGCCAGCAGCTTAGCGACTAGCGGGAGCTACAATGAGCAGTTCTTC. The gene calls are TRBV7-9 and TRBJ2-1, with TRBD2 matching 12 bases. CDR1 SEHNR and CDR2 FQNEAQ come from the germline V gene (reference sequence). This CDR3 contains 16 residues. The trim removed 0 bases at V and 3 bases at J, leaving 0 bases unmatched.

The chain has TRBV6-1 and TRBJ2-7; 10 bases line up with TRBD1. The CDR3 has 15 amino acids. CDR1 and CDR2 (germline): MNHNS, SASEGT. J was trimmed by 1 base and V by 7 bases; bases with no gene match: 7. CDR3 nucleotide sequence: TGTGCCAGCACCCCCAGGACAGGGGGTTCCTACGAGCAGTACTTC. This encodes CASTPRTGGSYEQYF.

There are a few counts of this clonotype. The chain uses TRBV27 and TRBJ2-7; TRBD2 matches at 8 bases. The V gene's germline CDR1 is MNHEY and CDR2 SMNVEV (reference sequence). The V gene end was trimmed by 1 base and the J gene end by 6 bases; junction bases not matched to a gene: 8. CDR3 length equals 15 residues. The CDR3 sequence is CASSLWGAGEGEQYF. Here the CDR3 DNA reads TGTGCCAGCAGTTTATGGGGAGCGGGAGAAGGCGAGCAGTACTTC.

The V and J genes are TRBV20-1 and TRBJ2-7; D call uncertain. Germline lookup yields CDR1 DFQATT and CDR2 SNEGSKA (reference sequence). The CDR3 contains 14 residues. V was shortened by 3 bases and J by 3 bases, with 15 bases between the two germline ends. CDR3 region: CSARGSTYHYEQYF. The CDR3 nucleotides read TGCAGTGCTAGGGGCTCTACTTATCACTACGAGCAGTACTTC.

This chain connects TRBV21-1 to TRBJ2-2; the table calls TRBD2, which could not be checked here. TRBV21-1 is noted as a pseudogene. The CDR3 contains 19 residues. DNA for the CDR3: TGTGCCAGCACCCGTCGACTAGCGGGAGTGGGGCCGAACACCGGGGAGCTGTTTTTT. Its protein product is CASTRRLAGVGPNTGELFF.

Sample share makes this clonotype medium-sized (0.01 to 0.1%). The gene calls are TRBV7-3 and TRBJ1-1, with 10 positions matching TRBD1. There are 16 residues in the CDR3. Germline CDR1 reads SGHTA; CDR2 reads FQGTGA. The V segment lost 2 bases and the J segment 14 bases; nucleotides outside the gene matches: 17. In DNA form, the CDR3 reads TGTGCCAGCAGCTTACGACACCCCTCCCGGGACAGGGGTGCGTTCTTT. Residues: CASSLRHPSRDRGAFF.

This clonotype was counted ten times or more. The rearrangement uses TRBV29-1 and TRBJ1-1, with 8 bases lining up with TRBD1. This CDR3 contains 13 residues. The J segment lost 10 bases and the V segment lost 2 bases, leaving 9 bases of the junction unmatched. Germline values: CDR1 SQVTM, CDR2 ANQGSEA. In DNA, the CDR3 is TGCAGCGTTGAATTACACAGGGGGGCTGGAGCTTTCTTT. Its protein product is CSVELHRGAGAFF.

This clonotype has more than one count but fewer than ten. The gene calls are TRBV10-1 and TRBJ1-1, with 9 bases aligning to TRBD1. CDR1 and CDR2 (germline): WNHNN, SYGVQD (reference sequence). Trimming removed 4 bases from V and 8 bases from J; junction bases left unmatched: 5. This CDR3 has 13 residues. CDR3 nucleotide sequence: TGCGCCAGCAGTGGAAACAGGGGGCGCGAAGCTTTCTTT. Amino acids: CASSGNRGREAFF.

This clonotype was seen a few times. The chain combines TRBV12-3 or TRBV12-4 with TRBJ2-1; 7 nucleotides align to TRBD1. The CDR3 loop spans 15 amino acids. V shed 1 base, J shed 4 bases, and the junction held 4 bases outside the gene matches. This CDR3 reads CASSLEGQVYNEQFF. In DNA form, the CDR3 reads TGTGCCAGCAGTTTAGAAGGACAGGTGTACAATGAGCAGTTCTTC.

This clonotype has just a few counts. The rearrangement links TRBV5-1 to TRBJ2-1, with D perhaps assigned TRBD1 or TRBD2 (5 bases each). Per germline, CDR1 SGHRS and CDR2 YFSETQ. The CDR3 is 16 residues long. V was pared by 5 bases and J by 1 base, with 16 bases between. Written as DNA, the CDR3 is TGCGCCAGCAGTCCCGGCAGGGAGAGGTCCTACAATGAGCAGTTCTTC. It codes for CASSPGRERSYNEQFF.

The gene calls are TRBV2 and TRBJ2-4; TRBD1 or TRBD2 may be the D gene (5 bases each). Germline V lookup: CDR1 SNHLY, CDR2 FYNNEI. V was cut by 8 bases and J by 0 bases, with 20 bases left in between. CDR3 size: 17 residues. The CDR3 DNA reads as TGTGCCAGCTTCCCCGACCGGGGCTTTTTAGCCAAAAACATTCAGTACTTC. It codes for CASFPDRGFLAKNIQYF.

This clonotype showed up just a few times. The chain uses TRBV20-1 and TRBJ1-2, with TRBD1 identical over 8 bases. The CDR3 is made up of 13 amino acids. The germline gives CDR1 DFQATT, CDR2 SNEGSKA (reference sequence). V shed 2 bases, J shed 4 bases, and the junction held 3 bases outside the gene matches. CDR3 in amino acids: CSARWTGRYGYTF. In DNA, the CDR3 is TGCAGTGCTAGATGGACAGGGCGCTATGGCTACACCTTC.

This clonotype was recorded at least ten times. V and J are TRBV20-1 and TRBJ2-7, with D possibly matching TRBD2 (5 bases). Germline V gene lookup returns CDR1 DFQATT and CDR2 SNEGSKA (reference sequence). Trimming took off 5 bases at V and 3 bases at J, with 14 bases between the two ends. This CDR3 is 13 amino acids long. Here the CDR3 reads CSAANQAVYEQYF. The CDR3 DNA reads TGCAGTGCTGCGAACCAAGCGGTCTACGAGCAGTACTTC.

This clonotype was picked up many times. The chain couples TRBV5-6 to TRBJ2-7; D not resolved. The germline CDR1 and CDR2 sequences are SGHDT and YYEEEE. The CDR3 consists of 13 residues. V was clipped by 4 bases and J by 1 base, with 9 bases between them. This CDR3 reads CASSQPGSYEQYF. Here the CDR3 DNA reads TGTGCCAGCAGCCAACCCGGATCCTACGAGCAGTACTTC.

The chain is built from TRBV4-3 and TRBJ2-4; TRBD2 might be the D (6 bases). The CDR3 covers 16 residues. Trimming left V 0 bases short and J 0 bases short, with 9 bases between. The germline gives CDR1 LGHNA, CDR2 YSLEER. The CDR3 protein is CASSQDPGAAKNIQYF. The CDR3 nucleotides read TGCGCCAGCAGCCAAGATCCGGGAGCAGCCAAAAACATTCAGTACTTC.

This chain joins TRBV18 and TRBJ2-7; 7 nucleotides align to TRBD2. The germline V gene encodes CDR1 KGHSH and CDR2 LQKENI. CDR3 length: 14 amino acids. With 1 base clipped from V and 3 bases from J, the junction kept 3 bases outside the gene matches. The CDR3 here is CASSPREGVYEQYF. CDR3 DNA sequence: TGTGCCAGCTCACCACGGGAGGGAGTCTACGAGCAGTACTTC.

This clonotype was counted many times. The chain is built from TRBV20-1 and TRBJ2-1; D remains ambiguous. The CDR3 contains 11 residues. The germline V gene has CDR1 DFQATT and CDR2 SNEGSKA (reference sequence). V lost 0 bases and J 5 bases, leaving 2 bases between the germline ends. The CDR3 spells CSAREDNEQFF. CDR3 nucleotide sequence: TGCAGTGCTAGAGAAGACAATGAGCAGTTCTTC.

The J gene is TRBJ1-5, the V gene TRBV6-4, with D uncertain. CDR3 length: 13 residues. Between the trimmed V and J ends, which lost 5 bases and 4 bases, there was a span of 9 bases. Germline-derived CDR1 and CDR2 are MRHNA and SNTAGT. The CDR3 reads CASSIEENQPQHF. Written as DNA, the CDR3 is TGTGCCAGCAGTATAGAGGAAAATCAGCCCCAGCATTTT.

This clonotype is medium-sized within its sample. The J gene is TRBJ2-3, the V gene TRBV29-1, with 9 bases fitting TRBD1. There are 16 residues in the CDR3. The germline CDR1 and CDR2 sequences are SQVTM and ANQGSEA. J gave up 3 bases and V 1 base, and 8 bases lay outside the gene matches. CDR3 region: CSVEGLGQGGTDTQYF. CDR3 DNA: TGCAGCGTTGAAGGCCTGGGACAGGGAGGGACAGATACGCAGTATTTT.

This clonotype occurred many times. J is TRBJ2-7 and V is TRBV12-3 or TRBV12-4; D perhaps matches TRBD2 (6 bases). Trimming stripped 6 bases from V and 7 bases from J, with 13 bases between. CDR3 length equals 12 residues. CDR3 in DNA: TGTGCCAGCAGACCGACGGCGGGGGAGCAGTACTTC. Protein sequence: CASRPTAGEQYF.

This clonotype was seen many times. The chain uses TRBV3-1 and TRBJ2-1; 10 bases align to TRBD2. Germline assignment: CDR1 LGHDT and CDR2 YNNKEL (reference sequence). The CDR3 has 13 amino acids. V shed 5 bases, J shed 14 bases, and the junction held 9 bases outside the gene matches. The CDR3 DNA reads TGTGCCAGCAGCTCAGGCTTACTAGCGGGAAAGTTCTTC. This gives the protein CASSSGLLAGKFF.

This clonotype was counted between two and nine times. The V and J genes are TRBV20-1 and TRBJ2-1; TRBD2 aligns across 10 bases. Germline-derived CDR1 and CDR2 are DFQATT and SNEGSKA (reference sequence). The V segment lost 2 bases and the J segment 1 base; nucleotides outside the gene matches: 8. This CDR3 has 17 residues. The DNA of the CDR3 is TGCAGTGCTAGAATAGCGGGAGGAACTTTATCCTACAATGAGCAGTTCTTC. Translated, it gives CSARIAGGTLSYNEQFF.

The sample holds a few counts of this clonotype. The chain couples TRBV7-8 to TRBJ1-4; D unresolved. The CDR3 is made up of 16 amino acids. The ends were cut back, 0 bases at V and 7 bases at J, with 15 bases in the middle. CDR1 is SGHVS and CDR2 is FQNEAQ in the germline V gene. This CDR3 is CASSLAGRASGEKLFF. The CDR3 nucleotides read TGTGCCAGCAGCTTAGCGGGCCGGGCCTCGGGTGAAAAACTGTTTTTT.

This chain's CDR3 is CASSTSGNEQFF. CDR3 sequence (DNA): TGTGCCAGTTCGACTTCGGGCAATGAGCAGTTCTTC. The gene calls are TRBV19 and TRBJ2-1; D gene unclear. This CDR3 has 12 amino acids. V was clipped by 8 bases and J by 6 bases, with 11 bases between them. CDR1 is LNHDA, CDR2 SQIVND, per germline (reference sequence).

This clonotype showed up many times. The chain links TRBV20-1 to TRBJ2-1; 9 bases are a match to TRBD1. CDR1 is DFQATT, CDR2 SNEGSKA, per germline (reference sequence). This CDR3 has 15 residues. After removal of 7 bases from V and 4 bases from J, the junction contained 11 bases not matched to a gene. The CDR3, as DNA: TGCAGTGTCAGACCTTCGGGACAGGGTTACAATGAGCAGTTCTTC. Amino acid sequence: CSVRPSGQGYNEQFF.

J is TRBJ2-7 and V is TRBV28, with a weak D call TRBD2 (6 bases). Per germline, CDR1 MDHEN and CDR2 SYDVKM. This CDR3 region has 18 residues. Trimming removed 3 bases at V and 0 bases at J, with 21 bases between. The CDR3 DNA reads TGTGCCAGCAGTTTTTATTCCGAGCGGCTGGGGGGCTCCTACGAGCAGTACTTC. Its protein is CASSFYSERLGGSYEQYF.

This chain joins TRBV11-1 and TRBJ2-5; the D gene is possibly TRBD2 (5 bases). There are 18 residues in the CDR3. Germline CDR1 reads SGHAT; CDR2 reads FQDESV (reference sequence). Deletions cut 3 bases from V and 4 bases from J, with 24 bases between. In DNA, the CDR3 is TGTGCCAGCAGCTTTGGGAGTTCGGTACCCCCTCTGGGAGAGACCCAGTACTTC. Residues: CASSFGSSVPPLGETQYF. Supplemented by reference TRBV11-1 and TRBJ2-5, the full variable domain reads EAEVAQSPRYKITEKSQAVAFWCDPISGHATLYWYRQILGQGPELLVQFQDESVVDDSQLPKDRFSAERLKGVDSTLKIQPAELGDSAMYLCASSFGSSVPPLGETQYFGPGTRLLVL.

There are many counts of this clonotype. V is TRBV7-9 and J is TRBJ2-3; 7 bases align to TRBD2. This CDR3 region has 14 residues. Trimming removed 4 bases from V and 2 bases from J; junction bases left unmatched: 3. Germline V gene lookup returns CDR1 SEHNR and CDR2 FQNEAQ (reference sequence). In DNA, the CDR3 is TGTGCCAGCAGCTGGGGAGGGACCACAGATACGCAGTATTTT. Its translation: CASSWGGTTDTQYF.